This passage covers 25 T cell receptor beta chains from one sample sequenced in a study of control samples from healthy donors and cancer patients. Produced via immunoSEQ multiplex PCR; TCRdb's table is partial and in-frame only. Of about 69,000 clones in the sample, approximately 80% were seen once. The sample was PBMCs. The source is a woman between 45 and 60 years old with lung cancer.

This chain joins TRBV12-5 and TRBJ1-1; 9 bases match TRBD1. With 6 bases clipped from V and 0 bases from J, the junction kept 5 bases outside the gene matches. This CDR3 is built from 15 residues. CDR1 and CDR2 (germline): LGHNT, FRNRAP. DNA for the CDR3: TGTGCTAGTGGGATTGGACAGGGGCTGAACACTGAAGCTTTCTTT. Translation gives CASGIGQGLNTEAFF.

A remark on this clone: One junction end disagrees with the germline gene, perhaps due to a read error. The chain employs TRBV6-6 and TRBJ1-2, with D possibly TRBD1 on 6 matching bases. Per the germline V gene, CDR1 is MNHNY and CDR2 is SVGAGI (reference sequence). This CDR3 contains 16 residues. CDR3 loop: CASSDSGAAASDGYTF. The CDR3 DNA reads TGTGCCAGCAGTGACTCAGGGGCAGCCGCATCGGATGGCTACACCTTC.

CDR3 DNA sequence: TGCGCCAGCAGCTCACCGACCGGGACAGGGGAATTCAATGAGCAGTTCTTC. This encodes CASSSPTGTGEFNEQFF. The rearrangement links TRBV5-1 to TRBJ2-1; 10 bases are shared with TRBD1. The CDR3 is 17 residues long. The V segment lost 3 bases and the J segment 6 bases; nucleotides outside the gene matches: 12. CDR1 and CDR2 from the germline V gene are SGHRS and YFSETQ.

The chain recombines TRBV19 with TRBJ1-5; D remains ambiguous. V was cut by 5 bases and J by 1 base, with 9 bases left in between. The length of the CDR3 is 14 residues. The germline gives CDR1 LNHDA, CDR2 SQIVND (reference sequence). CDR3 region: CASSPLDSNQPQHF. The CDR3 coding sequence is TGTGCCAGTAGTCCGTTAGACAGCAATCAGCCCCAGCATTTT.

The V call is TRBV18, the J call TRBJ1-2; maybe TRBD1 (6 bases). This CDR3 has 14 amino acids. The V end lost 4 bases, the J end lost 4 bases, and 13 bases lay between the germline ends. In germline, CDR1 is KGHSH, CDR2 LQKENI. CDR3 in amino acids: CASSRDTLGYGYTF. The CDR3 bases are TGTGCCAGCTCACGGGACACTCTGGGCTATGGCTACACCTTC.

The chain links TRBV7-2 to TRBJ2-1, with D hard to call. Germline V gene sequence: CDR1 SGHTA, CDR2 FQGNSA. The ends were cut back, 2 bases at V and 2 bases at J, with 10 bases in the middle. This CDR3 region has 15 residues. This chain's CDR3 is CASSLYGGTYNEQFF. The CDR3 nucleotides are TGTGCCAGCAGCTTATATGGCGGAACCTACAATGAGCAGTTCTTC.

V and J are TRBV19 and TRBJ2-4, with D possibly TRBD1 on 5 matching bases. Germline CDR1 is LNHDA and CDR2 is SQIVND (reference sequence). The CDR3 is 14 amino acids. The V end lost 5 bases, the J end lost 0 bases, and 8 bases lay between the germline ends. CDR3 nucleotides: TGTGCCAGTAGTCCTCAGGGAGCCAAAAACATTCAGTACTTC. This encodes CASSPQGAKNIQYF.

The V gene is TRBV5-5, the J gene TRBJ1-1; maybe TRBD1 (5 bases). V shed 7 bases and J shed 1 base, with 11 bases lying between them. This CDR3 is built from 13 residues. The germline V gene encodes CDR1 SGHKS and CDR2 YYEKEE (reference sequence). The CDR3 loop reads CASGPQENTEAFF. CDR3 nucleotide sequence: TGTGCCAGCGGACCACAGGAGAACACTGAAGCTTTCTTT.

This clone was seen a single time. CDR3 in amino acids: CAWSIDRNTEAFF. The CDR3 DNA is TGTGCCTGGAGTATCGACAGAAACACTGAAGCTTTCTTT. V is TRBV30 and J is TRBJ1-1, with D perhaps matching TRBD1 (5 bases). The CDR3 length is 13 residues. V was shortened by 2 bases and J by 2 bases, with 9 bases between the two germline ends. Per the germline V gene, CDR1 is GTSNPN and CDR2 is SVGIG (reference sequence). Full variable domain (remainder filled in from reference TRBV30 and TRBJ1-1): SQTIHQWPATLVQPVGSPLSLECTVEGTSNPNLYWYRQAAGRGLQLLFYSVGIGQISSEVPQNLSASRPQDRQFILSSKKLLLSDSGFYLCAWSIDRNTEAFFGQGTRLTVV.

The genes are TRBV5-1 and TRBJ2-1; D may correspond to TRBD1 or TRBD2 (5 bases each). CDR1 and CDR2 (germline): SGHRS, YFSETQ. V dropped 3 bases and J dropped 2 bases, with 9 bases sitting between them. The CDR3 has 14 residues. Here the CDR3 DNA reads TGCGCCAGCAGCTCCCGGGACCCCTACAATGAGCAGTTCTTC. Translated: CASSSRDPYNEQFF.

The count of this clone is one. V usage is TRBV4-3 and J usage is TRBJ1-5, with TRBD1 matching over 8 bases. V shed 4 bases and J 7 bases; nucleotides not matched to a gene: 6. The germline CDR1 and CDR2 sequences are LGHNA and YSLEER. This CDR3 is 14 amino acids long. The CDR3 loop is CASSPRTGSQPQHF. The CDR3 coding sequence is TGCGCCAGCAGCCCCCGGACAGGGAGCCAGCCCCAGCATTTT.

The table lists this clone with a count of one. The V and J genes are TRBV7-9 and TRBJ2-1, with D uncertain. Germline CDR1 reads SEHNR; CDR2 reads FQNEAQ (reference sequence). Trimming removed 5 bases at V and 7 bases at J, with 12 bases between. The CDR3 runs 13 residues. Here the CDR3 reads CASSRRGTNEQFF. In DNA form, the CDR3 reads TGTGCCAGCAGCAGACGAGGAACGAATGAGCAGTTCTTC.

The chain employs TRBV28 and TRBJ2-5, with D possibly being TRBD1 (6 bases). The V gene's germline CDR1 is MDHEN and CDR2 SYDVKM. V gave up 5 bases and J gave up 1 base, with 14 bases separating them. CDR3 length: 15 residues. The CDR3 DNA reads TGTGCCAGCAGTAAAGGGGGAATAGGCCAAGAGACCCAGTACTTC. Amino acids: CASSKGGIGQETQYF.

This clone was observed a handful of times. The chain joins TRBV7-2 to TRBJ2-1; D gene uncertain. Germline V CDR1 and CDR2: SGHTA, FQGNSA. The CDR3 sequence is 12 residues long. The ends were cut back, 2 bases at V and 2 bases at J, with 1 base in the middle. CDR3 region: CASSLTYNEQFF. In nucleotides, the CDR3 is TGTGCCAGCAGCTTAACCTACAATGAGCAGTTCTTC.

The chain recombines TRBV5-6 with TRBJ1-3, with no clear D. The germline V and J ends were trimmed by 2 bases and 3 bases, with 0 bases remaining between them. The CDR3 has 11 amino acids. CDR1 and CDR2 from the germline V gene are SGHDT and YYEEEE. This CDR3 reads CASSFGNTIYF. Here the CDR3 DNA reads TGTGCCAGCAGCTTTGGAAACACCATATATTTT.

This rearrangement joins TRBV11-3 to TRBJ2-5; D is uncertain. CDR3 size: 16 residues. V lost 5 bases and J 0 bases, leaving 16 bases between the germline ends. Germline values: CDR1 SGHNT, CDR2 YENEEA. The DNA of the CDR3 is TGTGCCAGCAGCCCGTCTATTGCGCGCGACCAAGAGACCCAGTACTTC. This translates into CASSPSIARDQETQYF.

The CDR3 loop is CASSLGRNNGYTF. The CDR3 DNA reads as TGTGCCAGCAGCTTAGGCCGAAATAATGGCTACACCTTC. The chain carries TRBV7-2 and TRBJ1-2; D is unresolved. The CDR3 extends over 13 amino acids. Germline V gene sequence: CDR1 SGHTA, CDR2 FQGNSA. V lost 1 base to trimming and J lost 6 bases, with 9 bases between them.

There are a few counts of this clone. The chain employs TRBV5-4 and TRBJ1-6; weak D call: TRBD1 (6 bases). With 3 bases removed from V and 7 bases from J, the gap between germline ends came to 11 bases. The CDR3 length is 14 residues. From germline, CDR1 is SGHNT and CDR2 YYREEE (reference sequence). The CDR3 spells CASSSDSLNSPLHF. The CDR3 DNA follows: TGTGCCAGCAGCTCGGACAGCCTGAATTCACCCCTCCACTTT.

The chain uses TRBV7-8 and TRBJ1-1; no clear D gene. In germline, CDR1 is SGHVS, CDR2 FQNEAQ. Trimming stripped 5 bases from V and 11 bases from J, with 15 bases between. This CDR3 region has 12 residues. Here the CDR3 DNA reads TGTGCCAGCAGCCAGGAGGCGAAGGGCGCTTTCTTT. It translates to CASSQEAKGAFF.

J is TRBJ1-1 and V is TRBV10-1; 8 bases line up with TRBD1. The CDR3 extends over 13 amino acids. The germline V gene has CDR1 WNHNN and CDR2 SYGVQD (reference sequence). The J segment lost 7 bases and the V segment lost 7 bases, leaving 8 bases of the junction unmatched. CDR3 amino acids: CASTPTGVNEAFF. The CDR3 DNA is TGCGCCAGCACTCCGACAGGGGTGAATGAAGCTTTCTTT.

This rearrangement joins TRBV28 to TRBJ2-7; D is perhaps TRBD1 (5 bases). The CDR3 is 16 residues long. V was clipped by 2 bases and J by 0 bases, with 14 bases between them. From germline, CDR1 is MDHEN and CDR2 SYDVKM. CDR3 nucleotide sequence: TGTGCCAGCAGTTTAGCAGGGTGGGCCCCCTCCTACGAGCAGTACTTC. This sequence encodes CASSLAGWAPSYEQYF.

The chain couples TRBV4-1 to TRBJ1-4; 7 positions match TRBD1. V was pared by 5 bases and J by 4 bases, with 7 bases of the junction left unmatched. This CDR3 has 15 amino acids. Germline-derived CDR1 and CDR2 are MGHRA and YSYEKL. The DNA of the CDR3 is TGCGCCAGCAGCAAAGGGACAGCACTTAATGAAAAACTGTTTTTT. It yields the protein CASSKGTALNEKLFF.

This clone has just one count. The chain joins TRBV27 to TRBJ2-7; 9 positions agree with TRBD2. Germline V lookup: CDR1 MNHEY, CDR2 SMNVEV (reference sequence). This CDR3 spans 17 amino acids. Trimming removed 6 bases from V and 2 bases from J; junction bases left unmatched: 14. The CDR3 coding sequence is TGTGCCAGCAGCCCGGGACTAAGCGGGGGGCCGACCTACGAGCAGTACTTC. Residues: CASSPGLSGGPTYEQYF.

The rearrangement uses TRBV24-1 and TRBJ2-3; perhaps TRBD2 as D (5 bases). V lost 3 bases and J lost 5, with 14 bases in between. The CDR3 covers 15 residues. Germline V gene sequence: CDR1 KGHDR, CDR2 SFDVKD. CDR3 protein: CATSDPRLGRDTQYF. For the CDR3, the DNA is TGTGCCACCAGTGATCCACGCCTTGGGAGAGATACGCAGTATTTT.

The chain couples TRBV4-3 to TRBJ1-2; a weak D match, TRBD1 (5 bases). V shed 4 bases and J shed 0 bases, with 12 bases lying between them. The CDR3 is made up of 15 amino acids. The germline V gene has CDR1 LGHNA and CDR2 YSLEER. Here the CDR3 DNA reads TGCGCCAGCAGCCCCGACAGATTGGCTAACTATGGCTACACCTTC. This gives the protein CASSPDRLANYGYTF.